Shown below are 14 T cell receptor beta chains from a single sample sequenced in a study of blood T cell repertoires in COVID-19. Sequencing used immunoSEQ multiplex PCR; TCRdb keeps in-frame clones, though not all of them. The table shows 70,000 to 95,000 clones, with 88% occurring only once. Sequenced: peripheral blood. The receptor set was obtained from a man between 65 and 85 years old with acute or convalescent COVID-19.

J is TRBJ2-7 and V is TRBV6-5; the D gene is possibly TRBD2 (5 bases). V lost 6 bases and J lost 5, with 20 bases in between. The CDR3 length is 15 residues. Germline assignment: CDR1 MNHEY and CDR2 SVGAGI. CDR3 nucleotide sequence: TGTGCCAGCAGCCGCACTGGGTCGGGGTACGACGAGCAGTACTTC. This encodes CASSRTGSGYDEQYF.

The V and J genes are TRBV30 and TRBJ1-3, with TRBD1 matching 7 bases. Germline CDR1 GTSNPN, CDR2 SVGIG (reference sequence). Germline trimming cut 5 bases from V and 2 bases from J; bases unmatched to any gene: 6. The CDR3 consists of 14 residues. This CDR3 is CAWGRGLPGNTIYF. CDR3 in DNA: TGTGCCTGGGGAAGGGGGCTTCCTGGAAACACCATATATTTT.

The genes are TRBV5-1 and TRBJ2-3; 9 positions match TRBD2. There are 22 residues in the CDR3. CDR1 SGHRS and CDR2 YFSETQ come from the germline V gene. With V trimmed by 2 bases and J by 1 base, 23 bases remained unmatched. The CDR3 bases are TGCGCCAGCAGCTTTCGGACAGAACTTAACAGAAAGAGACTAGCGGGCACAGATACGCAGTATTTT. This codes for CASSFRTELNRKRLAGTDTQYF.

The chain links TRBV2 to TRBJ1-2, with 8 bases lining up with TRBD1. The germline V gene encodes CDR1 SNHLY and CDR2 FYNNEI. This CDR3 is 16 amino acids long. The V and J ends lost 4 bases and 5 bases, in that order; junction bases with no gene match: 12. The CDR3 loop reads CASSGAGGPPGYGYTF. CDR3 nucleotides: TGTGCCAGCAGTGGGGCAGGGGGCCCCCCAGGATATGGCTACACCTTC.

This chain connects TRBV21-1 to TRBJ2-3; the DNA was not compared with TRBD2, the D call given in the table. TRBV21-1 is a documented pseudogene. This CDR3 spans 18 amino acids. This CDR3 reads CASSGAGRVAGETDTQYF. The CDR3, as DNA: TGTGCCAGCAGCGGGGCCGGACGGGTAGCGGGAGAGACAGATACGCAGTATTTT.

This clone was observed once. This rearrangement joins TRBV7-2 to TRBJ2-3; a weak D match, TRBD1 (5 bases). The CDR3 has 18 amino acids. Deletions cut 0 bases from V and 2 bases from J, with 18 bases between. In germline, CDR1 is SGHTA, CDR2 FQGNSA. DNA for the CDR3: TGTGCCAGCAGCTTAGCTTTCCAGGGCGTCGGGTTCACAGATACGCAGTATTTT. Translated, it gives CASSLAFQGVGFTDTQYF.

The J gene is TRBJ1-1, the V gene TRBV19; D not resolved. CDR1 is LNHDA and CDR2 is SQIVND in the germline V gene (reference sequence). Trimming shortened V by 5 bases and J by 11 bases, and 18 bases separated the two germline ends. CDR3 length: 13 residues. CDR3 sequence: CASSPNEGPAAFF. The CDR3 nucleotides are TGTGCCAGTAGTCCTAACGAGGGCCCAGCGGCTTTCTTT.

The V call is TRBV5-1, the J call TRBJ1-6; possible D gene TRBD1, 6 bases. Per germline, CDR1 SGHRS and CDR2 YFSETQ. Trimming took off 4 bases at V and 6 bases at J, with 8 bases between the two ends. This CDR3 has 13 amino acids. In nucleotides, the CDR3 is TGCGCCAGCAGCCCGGACAGTAATTCACCCCTCCACTTT. Translating gives CASSPDSNSPLHF.

V and J are TRBV4-3 and TRBJ1-2, with D tentatively TRBD1 (5 bases). This CDR3 has 15 residues. Deletions cut 0 bases from V and 3 bases from J, with 11 bases between. CDR1 and CDR2 (germline): LGHNA, YSLEER. CDR3 nucleotides: TGCGCCAGCAGCCAAGATCGACTAGGGGACTATGGCTACACCTTC. This encodes CASSQDRLGDYGYTF.

This chain joins TRBV10-3 and TRBJ1-2; possible D gene TRBD1, 6 bases. V was clipped by 8 bases and J by 3 bases, with 16 bases between them. The CDR3 has 14 residues. Germline loops: CDR1 ENHRY, CDR2 SYGVKD. The CDR3 reads CAIQAHREYYGYTF. Here the CDR3 DNA reads TGTGCCATCCAAGCGCACAGGGAGTACTATGGCTACACCTTC.

The V call is TRBV3-1 (or the pseudogene TRBV3-2), the J call TRBJ2-7, with TRBD2 identical over 7 bases. Germline-derived CDR1 and CDR2 are LGHDT and YNNKEL (reference sequence). The CDR3 loop spans 15 amino acids. Trimming at V came to 6 bases and at J to 7 bases, leaving 15 bases not matched to a gene. This CDR3 reads CASSLLAETGVEQYF. As DNA, the CDR3 is TGTGCCAGCAGTCTCCTAGCGGAGACCGGAGTAGAGCAGTACTTC.

This chain connects TRBV9 to TRBJ2-3; 7 nucleotides line up with TRBD1. The germline gives CDR1 SGDLS, CDR2 YYNGEE. Trimming cost V 3 bases and J 0 bases; bases outside gene matches: 13. The CDR3 spans 18 residues. As DNA, the CDR3 is TGTGCCAGCAGCGAGGGGGCTGGTAAGGGAGCTAGCACAGATACGCAGTATTTT. Protein sequence: CASSEGAGKGASTDTQYF.

The rearrangement uses TRBV7-2 and TRBJ2-3; 9 positions agree with TRBD1. Germline V gives CDR1 SGHTA, CDR2 FQGNSA. This CDR3 is built from 15 residues. Trimming cost V 4 bases and J 10 bases; bases outside gene matches: 12. CDR3 residues: CASSSGGPQGAAQYF. CDR3 DNA: TGTGCCAGCAGCTCGGGCGGACCACAGGGGGCCGCGCAGTATTTT. Drawing the rest from reference TRBV7-2 and TRBJ2-3, the complete variable domain is GAGVSQSPSNKVTEKGKDVELRCDPISGHTALYWYRQSLGQGLEFLIYFQGNSAPDKSGLPSDRFSAERTGGSVSTLTIQRTQQEDSAVYLCASSSGGPQGAAQYFGPGTRLTVL.

This chain uses TRBV9 with TRBJ2-7; TRBD1 is a possible D gene (6 bases). The V end was cut by 0 bases, the J end by 1 base, with 11 bases between. CDR3 size: 15 residues. Germline loops: CDR1 SGDLS, CDR2 YYNGEE. The CDR3 is CASSVAPTGSYEQYF. CDR3 coding DNA: TGTGCCAGCAGCGTAGCTCCGACAGGATCCTACGAGCAGTACTTC. The full variable domain, its missing parts supplied by reference TRBV9 and TRBJ2-7, is DSGVTQTPKHLITATGQRVTLRCSPRSGDLSVYWYQQSLDQGLQFLIQYYNGEERAKGNILERFSAQQFPDLHSELNLSSLELGDSALYFCASSVAPTGSYEQYFGPGTRLTVT.